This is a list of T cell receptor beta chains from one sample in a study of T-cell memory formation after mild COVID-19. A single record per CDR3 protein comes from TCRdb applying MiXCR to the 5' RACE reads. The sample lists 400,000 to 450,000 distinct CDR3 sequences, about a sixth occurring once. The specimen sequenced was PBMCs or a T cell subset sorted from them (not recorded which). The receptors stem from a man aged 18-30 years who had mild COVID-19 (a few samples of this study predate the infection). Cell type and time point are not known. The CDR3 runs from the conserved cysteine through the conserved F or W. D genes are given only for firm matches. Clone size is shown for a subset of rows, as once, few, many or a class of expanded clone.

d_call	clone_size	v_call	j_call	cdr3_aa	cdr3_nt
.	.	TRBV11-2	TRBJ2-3	CASSGTGLLWYF	TGTGCCAGCAGCGGAACAGGGTTGCTTTGGTATTTT
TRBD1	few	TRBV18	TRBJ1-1	CASSRDRHTEAFF	TGTGCCAGCTCACGGGACAGACACACTGAAGCTTTCTTT
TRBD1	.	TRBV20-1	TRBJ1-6	CSATRTGMTPLHF	TGCAGTGCTACCCGGACAGGAATGACACCCCTCCACTTT
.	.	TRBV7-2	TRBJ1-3	CASSSDRSSGNTIYF	TGTGCCAGCAGCTCCGACAGGAGCTCTGGAAACACCATATATTTT
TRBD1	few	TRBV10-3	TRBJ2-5	CATTQGVAEETQYF	TGTGCCACCACGCAGGGGGTGGCGGAAGAGACCCAGTACTTC
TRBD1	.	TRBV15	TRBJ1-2	CATSRTKTGGLYGYTF	TGTGCCACCAGCAGAACGAAGACAGGGGGCCTCTATGGCTACACCTTC
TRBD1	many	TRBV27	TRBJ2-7	CASSLFRDRGPYEQYF	TGTGCCAGCAGTTTGTTCCGGGACAGGGGGCCCTACGAGCAGTACTTC
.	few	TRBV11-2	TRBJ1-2	CASSGLRRELIYGYTF	TGTGCCAGCAGCGGCTTGCGGCGAGAATTAATCTATGGCTACACCTTC
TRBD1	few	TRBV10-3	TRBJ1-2	CAISEPLRYTGVDGYTF	TGTGCCATCAGTGAGCCTCTACGATATACAGGGGTTGATGGCTACACCTTC
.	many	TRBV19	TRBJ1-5	CASNPPAPNQPQHF	TGTGCCAGTAACCCTCCAGCGCCCAATCAGCCCCAGCATTTT
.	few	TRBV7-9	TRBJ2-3	CASSSRRGPRGTDTQYF	TGTGCCAGCAGCTCCCGGAGGGGTCCCAGGGGCACAGATACGCAGTATTTT
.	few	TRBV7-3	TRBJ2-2	CASSLKRTENTGELFF	TGTGCCAGCAGCTTAAAACGGACAGAGAACACCGGGGAGCTGTTTTTT
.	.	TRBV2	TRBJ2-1	CASSETRWSIRF	TGTGCCAGCAGTGAAACTAGGTGGTCGATCCGCTTC
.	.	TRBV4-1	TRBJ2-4	CASSQAILGRGTKNIQYF	TGCGCCAGCAGCCAAGCGATCCTCGGGCGGGGCACCAAAAACATTCAGTACTTC
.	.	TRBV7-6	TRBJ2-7	CASSLFGNYEQYF	TGTGCCAGCAGCTTGTTTGGAAACTACGAGCAGTACTTC
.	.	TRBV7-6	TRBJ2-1	CASSLDVRVGEQFF	TGTGCCAGCAGCTTAGATGTCAGGGTCGGGGAGCAGTTCTTC
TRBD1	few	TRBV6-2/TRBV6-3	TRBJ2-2	CASRPTSTGFWAGELFF	TGTGCCAGCAGACCCACTTCGACAGGGTTCTGGGCCGGGGAGCTGTTTTTT
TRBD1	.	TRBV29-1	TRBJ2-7	CSVEYGQGAREQYF	TGCAGCGTGGAGTACGGACAGGGGGCTCGTGAGCAGTACTTC
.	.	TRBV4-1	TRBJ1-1	CASSQGWGEETEAFF	TGCGCCAGCAGCCAAGGATGGGGTGAAGAAACTGAAGCTTTCTTT
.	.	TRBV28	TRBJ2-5	CASSLSQPQETQYF	TGTGCCAGCAGTTTAAGTCAGCCCCAAGAGACCCAGTACTTC
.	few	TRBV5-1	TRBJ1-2	CASSPRIGQPSYGYTF	TGCGCCAGCAGCCCGAGAATTGGACAGCCTTCCTATGGCTACACCTTC
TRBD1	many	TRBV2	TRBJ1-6	CASTPGGTDNSPLHF	TGTGCCAGCACACCTGGGGGGACAGATAATTCACCCCTCCACTTT
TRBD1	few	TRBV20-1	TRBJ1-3	CSAGQPQGNTIYF	TGCAGTGCGGGACAGCCCCAAGGAAACACCATATATTTT
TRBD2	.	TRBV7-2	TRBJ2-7	CASSAVGGDEQYF	TGTGCCAGCTCCGCCGTGGGGGGGGACGAGCAGTACTTC
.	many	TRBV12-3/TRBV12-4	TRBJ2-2	CASSTELGGDTGELFF	TGTGCCAGCAGTACCGAACTAGGGGGGGACACCGGGGAGCTGTTTTTT
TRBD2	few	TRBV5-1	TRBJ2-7	CASSTGGEQYF	TGCGCCAGTTCGACGGGAGGGGAGCAGTACTTC
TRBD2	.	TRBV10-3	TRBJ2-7	CAIRRLGGGEQYF	TGTGCCATCAGACGCCTGGGCGGGGGCGAGCAGTACTTC
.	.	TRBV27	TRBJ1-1	CASSLNRRTEAFF	TGTGCCAGCAGTTTAAACAGACGAACTGAAGCTTTCTTT
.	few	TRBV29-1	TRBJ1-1	CSVAAQREAFF	TGCAGCGTTGCGGCGCAGCGTGAAGCTTTCTTT
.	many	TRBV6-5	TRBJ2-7	CASSYRGPSSYEQYF	TGTGCCAGCAGTTACCGGGGACCAAGCTCCTACGAGCAGTACTTC
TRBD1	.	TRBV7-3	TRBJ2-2	CASSPQGFTGELFF	TGTGCCAGCAGCCCACAGGGGTTCACCGGGGAGCTGTTTTTT
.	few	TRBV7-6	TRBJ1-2	CASSLTEQGYGYTF	TGTGCCAGCAGTTTGACCGAACAGGGTTATGGCTACACCTTC
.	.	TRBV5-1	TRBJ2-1	CASSLGGEGYNEQFF	TGCGCCAGCAGCTTGGGCGGGGAAGGCTACAATGAGCAGTTCTTC
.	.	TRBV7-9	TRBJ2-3	CATPLDPSTDTQYF	TGTGCCACCCCCCTGGACCCTAGCACAGATACGCAGTATTTT
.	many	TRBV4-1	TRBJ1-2	CASSQTYPQVLVGYGYTF	TGCGCCAGCAGCCAAACGTACCCTCAGGTGCTAGTTGGCTATGGCTACACCTTC
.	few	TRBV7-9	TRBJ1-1	CASSSQRPSSNTEAFF	TGTGCCAGCAGCTCCCAAAGGCCCAGTAGTAACACTGAAGCTTTCTTT
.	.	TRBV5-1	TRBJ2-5	CASSYKAGDGTQYF	TGCGCCAGCAGCTATAAGGCCGGGGACGGGACCCAGTACTTC
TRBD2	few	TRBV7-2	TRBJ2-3	CASSLSGTSRTQYF	TGTGCCAGCAGCTTAAGTGGGACTAGCCGTACGCAGTATTTT
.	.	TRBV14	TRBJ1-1	CASSQAIGTEAFF	TGTGCCAGCAGCCAAGCGATAGGGACTGAAGCTTTCTTT
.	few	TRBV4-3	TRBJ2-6	CASSQDVGSLLSGANVLTF	TGCGCCAGCAGCCAAGATGTGGGGTCTCTGTTGTCCGGGGCCAACGTCCTGACTTTC
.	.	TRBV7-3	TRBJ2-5	CASSLTSGDETQYF	TGTGCCAGCAGCTTAACGTCTGGGGACGAGACCCAGTACTTC
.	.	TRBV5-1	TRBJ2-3	CASSLVGGRFTDTQYF	TGCGCCAGCAGCTTGGTAGGGGGGAGATTCACAGATACGCAGTATTTT
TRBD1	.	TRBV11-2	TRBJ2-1	CASSSLTGGAEQFF	TGTGCCAGCAGTTCACTTACAGGGGGTGCTGAGCAGTTCTTC
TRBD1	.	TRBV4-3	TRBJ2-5	CASSQGQGALETQYF	TGCGCCAGCAGCCAAGGACAGGGGGCGTTAGAGACCCAGTACTTC
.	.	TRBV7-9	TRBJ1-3	CASSYTGRNSGNTIYF	TGTGCCAGCAGCTATACCGGACGGAACTCTGGAAACACCATATATTTT
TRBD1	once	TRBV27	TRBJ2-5	CASSSGQGSAETQYF	TGTGCCAGCAGTTCGGGACAGGGGTCCGCGGAGACCCAGTACTTC
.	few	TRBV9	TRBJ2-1	CASSVGGRIYNEQFF	TGTGCCAGCAGCGTAGGGGGCAGAATTTACAATGAGCAGTTCTTC
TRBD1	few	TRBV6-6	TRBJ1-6	CASSEQGPTDSPLHF	TGTGCCAGCAGCGAACAGGGGCCGACCGATTCACCCCTCCACTTT
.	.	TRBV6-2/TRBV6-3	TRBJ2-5	CASSYVAETQYF	TGTGCCAGCAGTTACGTCGCAGAGACCCAGTACTTC
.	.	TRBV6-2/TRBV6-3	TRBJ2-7	CASSLPDLLSSYEQYF	TGTGCCAGCAGCCTTCCTGACTTGCTCAGCTCCTACGAGCAGTACTTC
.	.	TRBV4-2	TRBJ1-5	CASSQDVSEFNQPQHF	TGTGCCAGCAGCCAAGATGTGTCCGAATTCAATCAGCCCCAGCATTTT
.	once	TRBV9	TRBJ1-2	CASSGRENYGYTF	TGTGCCAGCAGCGGCAGGGAGAACTATGGCTACACCTTC